The T cell receptor beta chain under discussion was sequenced for a study of cytomegalovirus exposure and HLA in healthy donors. The wider study: Early on, a data release was issued that held roughly 80 million unique TCRs from HLA-typed donors.

A word on this clone: Its antigen remains unknown.

In the PCR, 60 Vbeta and 13 Jbeta primers were used. Only in-frame clones appear in the TCRdb table, and some are missing; sequencing was by immunoSEQ multiplex PCR. The sample records tens of thousands of clones, 78% being singletons. Germline V CDR1 and CDR2: SGHRS, YFSETQ. The CDR3 is made up of 15 amino acids. The V end was cut by 0 bases, the J end by 1 base, with 7 bases between. Study-wide results and caveats: The study assumed roughly uniform donor sequencing depth for presence/absence analyses. HLA restriction was apparent for most CMV-associated TCR beta chains in a later analysis.

The chain uses TRBV5-1 and TRBJ2-2, with a weak D call TRBD1 (5 bases). Sequencing was done on a sample of PBMCs. The TCR sequence derives from a male donor in good health and CMV-seropositive. This chain's CDR3 is CASSLAGQNTGELFF. For the CDR3, the DNA is TGCGCCAGCAGCTTGGCCGGACAGAACACCGGGGAGCTGTTTTTT.